Shown below are 26 T cell receptor beta chains from a single sample sequenced in a study of shared clonotypes between healthy human individuals. This table comes from immunoSEQ multiplex PCR, and its TCRdb copy is limited to in-frame clones, with some not included. The sample includes 2,500,000 or so clones, around 94% of them seen just once. The specimen sequenced was naive CD4+ T cells sorted from blood. Subset of the sample: CD45RA+ positively selected. The receptors were sampled from a man aged 18 to 30 in good health.

The chain combines TRBV6-6 with TRBJ2-6, with 7 nucleotides matching TRBD1. Trimming at V came to 0 bases and at J to 2 bases, leaving 1 base not matched to a gene. Germline V gene lookup returns CDR1 MNHNY and CDR2 SVGAGI (reference sequence). The CDR3 loop spans 16 amino acids. CDR3 nucleotide sequence: TGTGCCAGCAGTTACTCGGGACAGCCTGGGGCCAACGTCCTGACTTTC. It encodes CASSYSGQPGANVLTF.

Of note for this clone: The sample contains more than one DNA sequence encoding this CDR3. This chain connects TRBV19 to TRBJ1-5; 9 nucleotides match TRBD1. CDR1 LNHDA and CDR2 SQIVND come from the germline V gene (reference sequence). The ends lost 4 bases at V and 4 bases at J; junction bases unmatched: 5. The CDR3 consists of 15 residues. The CDR3 region has the DNA TGTGCCAGTAGTACGGGACAGGGTAGTAATCAGCCCCAGCATTTT. Encoded protein: CASSTGQGSNQPQHF. The whole variable domain, filled in from reference TRBV19 and TRBJ1-5, reads DGGITQSPKYLFRKEGQNVTLSCEQNLNHDAMYWYRQDPGQGLRLIYYSQIVNDFQKGDIAEGYSVSREKKESFPLTVTSAQKNPTAFYLCASSTGQGSNQPQHFGDGTRLSIL.

V is TRBV30 and J is TRBJ2-5; D gene unclear. CDR1 is GTSNPN and CDR2 is SVGIG in the germline V gene (reference sequence). The length of the CDR3 is 17 residues. V gave up 0 bases and J gave up 11 bases, with 28 bases separating them. CDR3 region: CAWSVSRTSPGPMGQYF. CDR3 DNA: TGTGCCTGGAGTGTTTCTCGAACCTCGCCAGGTCCGATGGGGCAGTACTTC. Drawing the rest from reference TRBV30 and TRBJ2-5, the complete variable domain is SQTIHQWPATLVQPVGSPLSLECTVEGTSNPNLYWYRQAAGRGLQLLFYSVGIGQISSEVPQNLSASRPQDRQFILSSKKLLLSDSGFYLCAWSVSRTSPGPMGQYFGPGTRLLVL.

The chain joins TRBV5-4 to TRBJ1-1; 7 nucleotides line up with TRBD1. Germline V gene sequence: CDR1 SGHNT, CDR2 YYREEE (reference sequence). CDR3 length: 15 residues. The ends lost 0 bases at V and 3 bases at J; junction bases unmatched: 5. The chain's CDR3 is CASSLGQGGYTEAFF. The CDR3 bases are TGTGCCAGCAGCTTGGGACAGGGAGGTTACACTGAAGCTTTCTTT.

The CDR3 DNA reads as TGTGCCAGTCACCACAGGGGTTCCTACGAGCAGTACTTC. It is translated as CASHHRGSYEQYF. The J gene is TRBJ2-7, the V gene TRBV6-1, with 7 bases identical to TRBD1. Germline assignment: CDR1 MNHNS and CDR2 SASEGT. The J segment lost 1 base and the V segment lost 9 bases, leaving 6 bases of the junction unmatched. The CDR3 length is 13 residues.

The chain carries TRBV28 and TRBJ2-3; 13 positions agree with TRBD2. With 8 bases clipped from V and 2 bases from J, the junction kept 10 bases outside the gene matches. Germline CDR1 is MDHEN and CDR2 is SYDVKM. The CDR3 is made up of 17 amino acids. The CDR3: CASGSGGLAGATDTQYF. CDR3 bases: TGTGCCAGCGGCAGTGGAGGACTAGCGGGGGCCACAGATACGCAGTATTTT.

V usage is TRBV2 and J usage is TRBJ2-2; no definite D call. CDR3 length: 13 residues. Trimming stripped 7 bases from V and 6 bases from J, with 12 bases between. The V gene's germline CDR1 is SNHLY and CDR2 FYNNEI. CDR3 region: CASTPVPAGELFF. CDR3 in DNA: TGTGCCAGCACCCCGGTACCCGCCGGGGAGCTGTTTTTT.

Comments on this clone: A read error may account for a junction end that differs from germline. The genes are TRBV27 and TRBJ1-6; D is possibly TRBD1 (5 bases). This CDR3 contains 18 residues. Germline V gene data show CDR1 as MNHEY and CDR2 as SMNVEV (reference sequence). The CDR3 region is CASSLWGRVGSSNSPLHF. CDR3 nucleotide sequence: TGTGCCAGCAGTTTATGGGGCAGGGTCGGATCCTCTAATTCACCCCTCCACTTT.

In regard to this clone: The sample holds other DNA sequences that translate to the same CDR3. V is TRBV20-1 and J is TRBJ2-7, with D possibly TRBD2 on 5 matching bases. The CDR3 is 11 residues long. V gave up 6 bases and J gave up 3 bases, with 9 bases separating them. Germline loops: CDR1 DFQATT, CDR2 SNEGSKA (reference sequence). The CDR3 protein is CSAPGGYEQYF. DNA for the CDR3: TGCAGTGCACCCGGAGGCTACGAGCAGTACTTC.

The genes are TRBV6-1 and TRBJ2-7; 7 nucleotides agree with TRBD2. J lost 2 bases, V lost 3 bases, and 7 bases had no gene match. The germline V gene has CDR1 MNHNS and CDR2 SASEGT. The CDR3 is made up of 15 amino acids. The CDR3 DNA reads TGTGCCAGCAGTGAGAGGGTGGGACTAACCTACGAGCAGTACTTC. Translating gives CASSERVGLTYEQYF.

The chain is built from TRBV18 and TRBJ2-6, with D perhaps TRBD1 (6 bases). The CDR3 spans 19 residues. V shed 6 bases and J shed 0 bases, with 21 bases lying between them. CDR1 and CDR2 (germline): KGHSH, LQKENI. Here the CDR3 DNA reads TGTGCCAGCTCTCTTACGGCCCAGGGGCAATTCTCTGGGGCCAACGTCCTGACTTTC. Amino acid sequence: CASSLTAQGQFSGANVLTF.

This chain joins TRBV6-1 and TRBJ2-1; D remains ambiguous. Germline V gene sequence: CDR1 MNHNS, CDR2 SASEGT. V lost 4 bases, J lost 2 bases, and 12 bases lay in between. This CDR3 region has 15 residues. The DNA of the CDR3 is TGTGCCAGCAGTGTTGAGGCCACAGCCTACAATGAGCAGTTCTTC. Translation gives CASSVEATAYNEQFF.

In DNA, the CDR3 is TGTGCCAGCAGTTACCACCCCGGGACACAGAACTATGGCTACACCTTC. Protein: CASSYHPGTQNYGYTF. The rearrangement joins TRBV6-5 to TRBJ1-2; tentative D call: TRBD1 (6 bases). The germline gives CDR1 MNHEY, CDR2 SVGAGI. The CDR3 sequence is 16 residues long. V dropped 2 bases and J dropped 2 bases, with 15 bases sitting between them.

The chain is built from TRBV14 and TRBJ2-7; TRBD2 might be the D (5 bases). V dropped 8 bases and J dropped 3 bases, with 14 bases sitting between them. This CDR3 spans 13 amino acids. The germline V gene has CDR1 SGHDN and CDR2 FVKESK. The CDR3 DNA is TGTGCCAGCGCGGACTCGCCGCACTACGAGCAGTACTTC. Translation: CASADSPHYEQYF. The complete variable domain, with remaining parts taken from reference TRBV14 and TRBJ2-7, reads EAGVTQFPSHSVIEKGQTVTLRCDPISGHDNLYWYRRVMGKEIKFLLHFVKESKQDESGMPNNRFLAERTGGTYSTLKVQPAELEDSGVYFCASADSPHYEQYFGPGTRLTVT.

The chain employs TRBV7-5 and TRBJ1-1. TRBV7-5 corresponds to a pseudogene. The CDR3 extends over 18 amino acids. CDR3 nucleotide sequence: TGTGCCAGAAGCTCACCTGAGGCGGGGCCCGAAAGGAACACTGAAGCTTTCTTT. This translates into CARSSPEAGPERNTEAFF.

The chain joins TRBV28 to TRBJ1-1, with unresolved D. The CDR3 length is 13 residues. From germline, CDR1 is MDHEN and CDR2 SYDVKM. Trimming pared 4 bases from V and 4 bases from J, leaving 10 bases between. The CDR3 DNA follows: TGTGCCAGCAGTTCGGAAGCCCCCACTGAAGCTTTCTTT. Translating gives CASSSEAPTEAFF.

The J gene is TRBJ2-7, the V gene TRBV6-5, with D possibly being TRBD2 (6 bases). Per the germline V gene, CDR1 is MNHEY and CDR2 is SVGAGI. CDR3 length: 15 amino acids. The V gene lost 6 bases and the J gene lost 0 bases, with 15 bases spanning the gap. The CDR3 loop is CASRTGVVDSYEQYF. The CDR3 DNA sequence: TGTGCCAGCAGGACGGGGGTGGTCGACTCCTACGAGCAGTACTTC.

As regards this clone: Other nucleotide sequences in the sample specify the same CDR3. The rearrangement joins TRBV2 to TRBJ1-4, with D possibly matching TRBD1 (5 bases). Trimming left V 2 bases short and J 8 bases short, with 9 bases between. Per germline, CDR1 SNHLY and CDR2 FYNNEI. CDR3 length: 13 amino acids. The CDR3 loop is CASSERGGEKLFF. The CDR3 bases are TGTGCCAGCAGTGAAAGGGGCGGGGAAAAACTGTTTTTT.

The rearrangement uses TRBV6-1 and TRBJ2-3, with 8 bases that match TRBD1. CDR1 and CDR2 from the germline V gene are MNHNS and SASEGT. With 5 bases clipped from V and 3 bases from J, the junction kept 4 bases outside the gene matches. The CDR3 totals 14 residues. The CDR3 sequence is CASSPRTGTDTQYF. The CDR3 nucleotides are TGTGCCAGCAGTCCACGGACAGGGACAGATACGCAGTATTTT.

The gene calls are TRBV7-2 and TRBJ1-2; 7 positions agree with TRBD1. From germline, CDR1 is SGHTA and CDR2 FQGNSA. The CDR3 extends over 15 amino acids. The V and J ends lost 4 bases and 6 bases, in that order; junction bases with no gene match: 11. The CDR3 loop reads CASSSYYRGEDGYTF. The CDR3 DNA follows: TGTGCCAGCAGCTCTTACTACAGGGGCGAGGATGGCTACACCTTC.

The V and J genes are TRBV7-2 and TRBJ1-5; TRBD1 agrees at 10 bases. V gave up 5 bases and J gave up 7 bases; unmatched junction bases: 8. Germline V gene lookup returns CDR1 SGHTA and CDR2 FQGNSA. There are 15 residues in the CDR3. The DNA of the CDR3 is TGTGCCAGCAGCCCTAGACAGGGGGCGAGGCAGCCCCAGCATTTT. It yields the protein CASSPRQGARQPQHF.

For this clone: Other DNA sequences in the same sample also yield this CDR3. The V and J genes are TRBV5-1 and TRBJ1-4; no reliable D call. The CDR3 is made up of 14 amino acids. Germline V gene lookup returns CDR1 SGHRS and CDR2 YFSETQ. Trimming stripped 0 bases from V and 4 bases from J, with 7 bases between. CDR3 sequence: CASSLGASNEKLFF. The CDR3 DNA reads as TGCGCCAGCAGCTTGGGGGCGAGTAATGAAAAACTGTTTTTT.

This clone was counted once. The genes are TRBV5-6 and TRBJ1-1; D not resolved. Germline lookup yields CDR1 SGHDT and CDR2 YYEEEE. V lost 0 bases and J lost 0, with 6 bases in between. CDR3 size: 14 residues. CDR3 nucleotides: TGTGCCAGCAGCTTGGGGTCGGTGAACACTGAAGCTTTCTTT. Translating it yields CASSLGSVNTEAFF.

The chain couples TRBV21-1 to TRBJ2-5; the D call of TRBD2 is as the table states it, not checked on the DNA. TRBV21-1 is deemed a pseudogene. This CDR3 comprises 15 residues. This CDR3 reads CATRPTVRGLETQYF. DNA for the CDR3: TGTGCCACCCGGCCGACGGTCCGGGGGTTAGAGACCCAGTACTTC.

V is TRBV30 and J is TRBJ2-1; 7 bases match TRBD2. V shed 2 bases, J shed 9 bases, and the junction held 4 bases outside the gene matches. Germline values: CDR1 GTSNPN, CDR2 SVGIG (reference sequence). This CDR3 is 12 amino acids long. CDR3 residues: CAWSSSGTEQFF. In nucleotides, the CDR3 is TGTGCCTGGAGTTCAAGCGGGACTGAGCAGTTCTTC.

The rearrangement uses TRBV11-2 and TRBJ2-1; TRBD1 matches at 7 bases. Trimming removed 5 bases from V and 13 bases from J; junction bases left unmatched: 23. This CDR3 is 17 amino acids long. Germline loops: CDR1 SGHAT, CDR2 FQNNGV. In DNA, the CDR3 is TGTGCCAGCAGCCTCCCCTGGTGGGACAGCCGGTCCCACGAACAGTTCTTC. It specifies CASSLPWWDSRSHEQFF.